The T cell receptor beta chain described here comes from a study of OX40 agonist ivuxolimab in advanced cancers. Turning to the study itself: Hepatocellular carcinoma, melanoma, renal cell or head and neck cancer occurred in dose-escalation patients.

The study's findings and limits: Clonal expansion in partial responders at 0.1-3.0 mg/kg ranked among the lowest.

As concerns this clone: Antigen unknown.

Sequenced by immunoSEQ multiplex PCR; TCRdb stores in-frame clones only, minus some. The sample has approximately 82,000 clones; about nine tenths are singletons. The length of the CDR3 is 13 residues. Germline V CDR1 and CDR2: SGHRS, YFSETQ. V was trimmed by 2 bases and J by 11 bases, leaving 16 bases between them. Autoimmune disease history or systemic immunosuppression meant exclusion. Patients had blood sampled at baseline and again on cycle 4 day 1 and cycle 7 day 1. This chain joins TRBV5-1 and TRBJ1-1, with a possible D match to TRBD1 (5 bases). The sequenced sample was CD4+ or CD8+ T cells sorted from blood, obtained in a trial of the OX40 agonist ivuxolimab. This clonotype was obtained from an adult with an advanced solid tumor such as melanoma, head and neck, liver or kidney cancer. In DNA form, the CDR3 reads TGCGCCAGCAGCTTAATGGAAGGGGTAGAGGCTTTCTTT. Translating it yields CASSLMEGVEAFF.